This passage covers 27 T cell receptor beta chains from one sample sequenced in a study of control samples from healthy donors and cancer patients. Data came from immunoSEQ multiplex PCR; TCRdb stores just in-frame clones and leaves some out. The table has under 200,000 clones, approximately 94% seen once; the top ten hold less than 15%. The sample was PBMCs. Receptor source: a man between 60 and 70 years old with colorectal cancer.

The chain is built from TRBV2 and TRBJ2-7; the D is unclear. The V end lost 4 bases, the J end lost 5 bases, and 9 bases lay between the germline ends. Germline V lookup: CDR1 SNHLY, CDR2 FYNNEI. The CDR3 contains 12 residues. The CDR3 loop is CASSGEGNEQYF. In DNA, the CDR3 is TGTGCCAGCAGTGGAGAAGGGAACGAGCAGTACTTC.

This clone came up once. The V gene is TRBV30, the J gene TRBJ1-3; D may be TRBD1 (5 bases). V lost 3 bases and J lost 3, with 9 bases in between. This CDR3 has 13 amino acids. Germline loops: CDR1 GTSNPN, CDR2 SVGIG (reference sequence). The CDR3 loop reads CAWSRQYGNTIYF. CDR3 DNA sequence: TGTGCCTGGAGCCGACAGTATGGAAACACCATATATTTT.

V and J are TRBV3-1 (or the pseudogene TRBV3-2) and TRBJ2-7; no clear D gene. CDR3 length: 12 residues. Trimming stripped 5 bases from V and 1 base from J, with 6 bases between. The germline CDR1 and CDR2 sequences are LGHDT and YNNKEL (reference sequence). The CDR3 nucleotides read TGTGCCAGCAGCGAGAGGTCCTACGAGCAGTACTTC. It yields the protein CASSERSYEQYF.

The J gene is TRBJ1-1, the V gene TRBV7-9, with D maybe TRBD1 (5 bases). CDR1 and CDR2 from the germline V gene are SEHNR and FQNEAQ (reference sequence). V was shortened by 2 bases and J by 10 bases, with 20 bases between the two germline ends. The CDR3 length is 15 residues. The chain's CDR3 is CASSLSAVRAERAFF. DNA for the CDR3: TGTGCCAGCAGCTTATCGGCAGTCAGGGCGGAACGAGCTTTCTTT.

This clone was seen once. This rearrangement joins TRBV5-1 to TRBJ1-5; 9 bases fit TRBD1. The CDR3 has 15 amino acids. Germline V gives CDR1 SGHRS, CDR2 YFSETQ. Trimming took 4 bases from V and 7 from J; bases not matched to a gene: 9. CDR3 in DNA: TGCGCCAGCAGCACTACAGGGGGCATTGAGCAGCCCCAGCATTTT. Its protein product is CASSTTGGIEQPQHF. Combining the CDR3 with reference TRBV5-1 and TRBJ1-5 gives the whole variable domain KAGVTQTPRYLIKTRGQQVTLSCSPISGHRSVSWYQQTPGQGLQFLFEYFSETQRNKGNFPGRFSGRQFSNSRSEMNVSTLELGDSALYLCASSTTGGIEQPQHFGDGTRLSIL.

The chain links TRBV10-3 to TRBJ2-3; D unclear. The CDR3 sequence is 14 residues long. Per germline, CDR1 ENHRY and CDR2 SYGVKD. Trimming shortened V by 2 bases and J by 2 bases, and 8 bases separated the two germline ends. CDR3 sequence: CAISEKMATDTQYF. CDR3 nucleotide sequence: TGTGCCATCAGTGAGAAAATGGCCACAGATACGCAGTATTTT.

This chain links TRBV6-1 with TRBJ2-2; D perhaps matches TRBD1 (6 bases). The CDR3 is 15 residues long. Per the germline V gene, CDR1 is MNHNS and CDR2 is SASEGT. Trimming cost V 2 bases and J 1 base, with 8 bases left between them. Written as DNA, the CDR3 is TGTGCCAGCAGTGAATTCAGGGGGAACACCGGGGAGCTGTTTTTT. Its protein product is CASSEFRGNTGELFF.

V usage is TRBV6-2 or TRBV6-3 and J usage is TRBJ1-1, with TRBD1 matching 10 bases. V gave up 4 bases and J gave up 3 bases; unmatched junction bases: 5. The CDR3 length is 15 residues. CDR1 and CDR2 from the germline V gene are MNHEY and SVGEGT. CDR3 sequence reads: CASSSTGGVDTEAFF. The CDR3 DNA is TGTGCCAGCAGTTCGACAGGGGGCGTTGACACTGAAGCTTTCTTT.

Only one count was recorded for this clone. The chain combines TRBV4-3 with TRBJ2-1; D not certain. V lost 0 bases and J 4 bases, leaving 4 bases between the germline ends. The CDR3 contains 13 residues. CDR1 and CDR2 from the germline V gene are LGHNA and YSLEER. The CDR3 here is CASSQEAYNEQFF. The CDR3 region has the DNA TGCGCCAGCAGCCAAGAGGCGTACAATGAGCAGTTCTTC.

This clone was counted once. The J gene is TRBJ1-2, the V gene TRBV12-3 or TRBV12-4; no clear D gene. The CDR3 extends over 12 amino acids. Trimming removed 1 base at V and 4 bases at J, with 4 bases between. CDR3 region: CASSLGIYGYTF. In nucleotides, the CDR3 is TGTGCCAGCAGTTTAGGTATCTATGGCTACACCTTC.

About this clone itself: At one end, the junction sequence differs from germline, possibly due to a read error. This CDR3 is CASSNSRVAGNEQFF. The DNA for the CDR3 is TGTGCCAGCAGTAACTCGAGGGTAGCGGGGAATGAGCAGTTCTTC. The V gene is TRBV6-5, the J gene TRBJ2-1, with 8 bases matching TRBD2. Per the germline V gene, CDR1 is MNHEY and CDR2 is SVGAGI. CDR3 length: 15 residues.

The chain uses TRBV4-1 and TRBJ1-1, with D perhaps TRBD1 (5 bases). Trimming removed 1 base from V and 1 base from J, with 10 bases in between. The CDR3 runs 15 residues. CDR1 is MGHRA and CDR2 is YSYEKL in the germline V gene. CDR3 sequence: CASSQGVGGNTEAFF. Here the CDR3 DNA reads TGCGCCAGCAGCCAAGGGGTGGGGGGGAACACTGAAGCTTTCTTT.

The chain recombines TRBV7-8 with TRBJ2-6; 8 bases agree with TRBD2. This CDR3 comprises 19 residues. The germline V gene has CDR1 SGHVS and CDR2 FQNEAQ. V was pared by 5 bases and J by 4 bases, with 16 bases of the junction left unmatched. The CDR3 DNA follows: TGTGCCAGCAGCCCCCTGGTGGGAGCGGGGGTCCGAGGGGCCAACGTCCTGACTTTC. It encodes CASSPLVGAGVRGANVLTF.

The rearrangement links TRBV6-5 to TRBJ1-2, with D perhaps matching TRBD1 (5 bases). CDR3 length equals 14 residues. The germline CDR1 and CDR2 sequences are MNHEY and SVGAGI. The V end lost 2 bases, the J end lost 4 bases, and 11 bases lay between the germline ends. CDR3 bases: TGTGCCAGCAGTTACGCCGGGGCTTTCTATGGCTACACCTTC. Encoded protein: CASSYAGAFYGYTF.

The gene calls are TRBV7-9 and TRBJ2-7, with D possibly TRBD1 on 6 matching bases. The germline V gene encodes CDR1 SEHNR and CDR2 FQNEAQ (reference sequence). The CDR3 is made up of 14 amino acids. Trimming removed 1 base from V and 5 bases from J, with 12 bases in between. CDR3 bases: TGTGCCAGCAGCTTAGGGGTACAGGGACACGAGCAGTACTTC. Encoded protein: CASSLGVQGHEQYF.

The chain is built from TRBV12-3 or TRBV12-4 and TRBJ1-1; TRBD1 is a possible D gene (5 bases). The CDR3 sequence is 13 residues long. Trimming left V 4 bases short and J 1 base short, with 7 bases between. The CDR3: CASSYGGNTEAFF. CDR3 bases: TGTGCCAGCAGTTACGGGGGGAACACTGAAGCTTTCTTT.

The CDR3 region is CASSLRGGNYEQYF. The CDR3 DNA follows: TGTGCCAGCAGCTTACGCGGGGGGAACTACGAGCAGTACTTC. This chain links TRBV11-3 with TRBJ2-7, with 8 nucleotides matching TRBD2. The CDR3 is made up of 14 amino acids. Germline CDR1 SGHNT, CDR2 YENEEA. V dropped 2 bases and J dropped 3; count of bases not matched to a gene: 3.

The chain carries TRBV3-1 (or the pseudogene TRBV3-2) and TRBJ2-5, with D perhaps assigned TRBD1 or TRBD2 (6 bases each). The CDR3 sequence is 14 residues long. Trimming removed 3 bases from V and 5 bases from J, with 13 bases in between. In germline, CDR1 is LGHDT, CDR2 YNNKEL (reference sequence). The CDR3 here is CASSQGPGAETQYF. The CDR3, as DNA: TGTGCCAGCAGCCAGGGCCCGGGGGCCGAGACCCAGTACTTC.

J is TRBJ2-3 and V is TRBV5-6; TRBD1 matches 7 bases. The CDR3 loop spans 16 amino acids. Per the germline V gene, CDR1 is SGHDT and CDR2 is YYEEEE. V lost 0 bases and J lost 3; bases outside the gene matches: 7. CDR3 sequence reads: CASSLVGTVTTDTQYF. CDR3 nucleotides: TGTGCCAGCAGCTTGGTGGGGACAGTTACTACAGATACGCAGTATTTT.

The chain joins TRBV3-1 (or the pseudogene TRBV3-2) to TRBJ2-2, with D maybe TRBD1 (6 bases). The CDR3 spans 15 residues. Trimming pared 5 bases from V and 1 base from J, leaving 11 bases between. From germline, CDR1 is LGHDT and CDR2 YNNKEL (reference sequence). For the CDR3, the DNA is TGTGCCAGCAGCTGGACAGCTCGGAACACCGGGGAGCTGTTTTTT. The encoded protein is CASSWTARNTGELFF.

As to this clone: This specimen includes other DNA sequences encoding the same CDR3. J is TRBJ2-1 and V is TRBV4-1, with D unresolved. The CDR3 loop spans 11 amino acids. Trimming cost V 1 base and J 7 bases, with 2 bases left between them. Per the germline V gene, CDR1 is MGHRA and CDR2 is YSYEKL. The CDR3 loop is CASSQGNEQFF. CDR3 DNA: TGCGCCAGCAGCCAAGGGAATGAGCAGTTCTTC.

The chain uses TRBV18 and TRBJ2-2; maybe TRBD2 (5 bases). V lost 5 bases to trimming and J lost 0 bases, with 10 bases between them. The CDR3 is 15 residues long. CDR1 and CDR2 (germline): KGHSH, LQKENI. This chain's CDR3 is CASSSRTSNTGELFF. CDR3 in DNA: TGTGCCAGCTCATCGAGGACTTCGAACACCGGGGAGCTGTTTTTT. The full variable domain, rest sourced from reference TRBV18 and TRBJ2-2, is NAGVMQNPRHLVRRRGQEARLRCSPMKGHSHVYWYRQLPEEGLKFMVYLQKENIIDESGMPKERFSAEFPKEGPSILRIQQVVRGDSAAYFCASSSRTSNTGELFFGEGSRLTVL.

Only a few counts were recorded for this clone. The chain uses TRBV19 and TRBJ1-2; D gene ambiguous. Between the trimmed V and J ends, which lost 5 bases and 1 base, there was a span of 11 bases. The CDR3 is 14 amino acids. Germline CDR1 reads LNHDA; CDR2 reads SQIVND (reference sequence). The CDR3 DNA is TGTGCCAGTAGTCGCGGGCCCCTTAACTATGGCTACACCTTC. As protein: CASSRGPLNYGYTF.

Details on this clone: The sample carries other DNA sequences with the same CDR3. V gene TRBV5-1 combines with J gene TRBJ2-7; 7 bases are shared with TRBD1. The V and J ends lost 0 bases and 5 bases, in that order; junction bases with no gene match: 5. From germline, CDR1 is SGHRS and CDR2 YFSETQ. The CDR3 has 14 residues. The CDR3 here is CASSLGQGVDEQYF. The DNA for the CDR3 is TGCGCCAGCAGCTTGGGGCAGGGGGTGGACGAGCAGTACTTC.

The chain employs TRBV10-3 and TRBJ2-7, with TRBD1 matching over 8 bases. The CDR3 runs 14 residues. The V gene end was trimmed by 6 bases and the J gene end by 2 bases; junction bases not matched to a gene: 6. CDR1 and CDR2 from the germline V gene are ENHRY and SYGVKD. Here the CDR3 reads CAISAGTGAYEQYF. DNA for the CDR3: TGTGCCATCAGCGCCGGGACAGGAGCCTACGAGCAGTACTTC.

The CDR3 sequence is CASSVGGSNYGYTF. CDR3 nucleotides: TGTGCCAGCAGCGTAGGTGGGTCCAACTATGGCTACACCTTC. This chain uses TRBV9 with TRBJ1-2; D is unresolved. Germline V lookup: CDR1 SGDLS, CDR2 YYNGEE. V was clipped by 0 bases and J by 2 bases, with 8 bases between them. The CDR3 length is 14 residues.

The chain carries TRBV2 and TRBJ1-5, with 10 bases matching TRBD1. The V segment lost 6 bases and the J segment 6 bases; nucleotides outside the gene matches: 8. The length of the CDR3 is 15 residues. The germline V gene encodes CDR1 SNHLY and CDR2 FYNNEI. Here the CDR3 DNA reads TGTGCCAGCAGCCGGACAGGGGGAACCAGTCAGCCCCAGCATTTT. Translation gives CASSRTGGTSQPQHF.